The 21 T cell receptor beta chains given below trace back to one sample, sequenced in a study of shared clonotypes between healthy human individuals (TCRdb year 2020). Receptors were amplified or captured by the immunoSEQ multiplex PCR assay. Entries here come from immuneACCESS through TCRdb and include only in-frame sequences with V and J called. Some clones fail to appear in such tables; in the studies checked, an unresolved V gene covers under half of the shortfall, and the cause of the remainder is unknown. In this sample the table shows about 2.3 million clones, approximately 93% of which occur a single time. The top ten clones comprise about 0.39% of the sample. The sample taken for sequencing was naive CD4+ T cells from PBMCs. The cell subset or site label, as the study defines it: CD45RA+ positively selected. Source of these receptors: a man aged 18 to 35 in good health. Some clones in this sample may be carry-over from other donors' samples.

This clone was detected only once. The V gene is TRBV5-6, the J gene TRBJ2-4; D remains unclear. The V gene's germline CDR1 is SGHDT and CDR2 YYEEEE. Trimming took off 7 bases at V and 5 bases at J, with 19 bases between the two ends. CDR3 size: 15 residues. The chain's CDR3 is CASSEKPGPQNIQYF. DNA for the CDR3: TGTGCCAGCTCGGAGAAACCGGGCCCCCAAAACATTCAGTACTTC.

The V call is TRBV10-3, the J call TRBJ2-3, with TRBD1 as a possible D gene (5 bases). This CDR3 region has 14 residues. V shed 4 bases and J shed 4 bases, with 12 bases lying between them. The germline gives CDR1 ENHRY, CDR2 SYGVKD. The CDR3 region has the DNA TGTGCCATCAGTGTAGCCAGGGTTGCAGATACGCAGTATTTT. Its protein product is CAISVARVADTQYF.

The chain employs TRBV5-1 and TRBJ2-3, with unresolved D. The length of the CDR3 is 15 residues. CDR1 and CDR2 from the germline V gene are SGHRS and YFSETQ. V was trimmed by 0 bases and J by 2 bases, leaving 10 bases between them. This CDR3 is CASSLGTSHTDTQYF. The CDR3 DNA is TGCGCCAGCAGCTTGGGCACTTCCCACACAGATACGCAGTATTTT.

The V call is TRBV28, the J call TRBJ2-1; tentatively, D is TRBD1 (6 bases). This CDR3 contains 16 residues. V dropped 6 bases and J dropped 1 base, with 16 bases sitting between them. Germline V CDR1 and CDR2: MDHEN, SYDVKM. CDR3 loop: CASSPRTASSYNEQFF. The CDR3 DNA follows: TGTGCCAGCAGCCCTAGGACAGCGTCTTCCTACAATGAGCAGTTCTTC.

V gene TRBV5-3 combines with J gene TRBJ1-1; TRBD1 matches 9 bases. TRBV5-3 is an ORF for which the function is uncertain. V lost 1 base to trimming and J lost 7 bases; unmatched junction nucleotides: 5. This CDR3 has 14 residues. The CDR3 DNA reads as TGTGCCAGAAGCTTGAAACAGGGGGCGGTTGAAGCTTTCTTT. Translation gives CARSLKQGAVEAFF.

The chain has TRBV19 and TRBJ1-2, with 8 positions matching TRBD1. The J segment lost 7 bases and the V segment lost 5 bases, leaving 6 bases of the junction unmatched. Germline lookup yields CDR1 LNHDA and CDR2 SQIVND (reference sequence). CDR3 size: 13 residues. CDR3 region: CASSDTQGVGYTF. CDR3 DNA sequence: TGTGCCAGTAGTGACACACAGGGGGTTGGCTACACCTTC.

The genes are TRBV7-2 and TRBJ1-4; D is ambiguous. The CDR3 consists of 17 residues. The V end lost 2 bases, the J end lost 7 bases, and 20 bases lay between the germline ends. Germline V lookup: CDR1 SGHTA, CDR2 FQGNSA. The CDR3 DNA sequence: TGTGCCAGCAGCTTATACATCGATCGGGATCGGGGTGAAAAACTGTTTTTT. Protein: CASSLYIDRDRGEKLFF.

Concerning this clone: The same CDR3 also results from other DNA sequences found in this sample. The rearrangement links TRBV7-3 to TRBJ2-2; D not resolved. Germline V gene lookup returns CDR1 SGHTA and CDR2 FQGTGA. Trimming stripped 3 bases from V and 8 bases from J, with 19 bases between. The CDR3 runs to 16 residues. In DNA, the CDR3 is TGTGCCAGCAGCTTCGGACGAGTATCCCTCACTGGGGAGCTGTTTTTT. This translates into CASSFGRVSLTGELFF.

This sequence joins TRBV18 and TRBJ1-2; TRBD1 agrees at 7 bases. From germline, CDR1 is KGHSH and CDR2 LQKENI. The CDR3 totals 15 residues. V lost 0 bases and J lost 7; bases outside the gene matches: 8. In DNA, the CDR3 is TGTGCCAGCTCACCACCCCGGACAGGCATGGGTGGCTACACCTTC. This translates into CASSPPRTGMGGYTF.

Regarding this clone: Other DNA sequences in the sample encode the same CDR3. This chain connects TRBV2 to TRBJ2-3; possibly TRBD1 for D (6 bases). Looked up from germline, CDR1 is SNHLY and CDR2 is FYNNEI. Trimming took 5 bases from V and 0 from J, leaving 9 bases between them. The CDR3 runs 14 residues. CDR3 DNA sequence: TGTGCCAGCAGTAAGGACAGAAGCACAGATACGCAGTATTTT. It yields the protein CASSKDRSTDTQYF. Full variable domain (remainder filled in from reference TRBV2 and TRBJ2-3): EPEVTQTPSHQVTQMGQEVILRCVPISNHLYFYWYRQILGQKVEFLVSFYNNEISEKSEIFDDQFSVERPDGSNFTLKIRSTKLEDSAMYFCASSKDRSTDTQYFGPGTRLTVL.

The chain combines TRBV7-2 with TRBJ2-3, with D possibly matching TRBD2 (6 bases). Trimming left V 1 base short and J 8 bases short, with 16 bases between. Germline lookup yields CDR1 SGHTA and CDR2 FQGNSA. This CDR3 is 15 amino acids long. CDR3 nucleotide sequence: TGTGCCAGCAGCTTAGGGCCGAGGGACTCCACTACGCAGTATTTT. Translating it yields CASSLGPRDSTTQYF.

The V and J genes are TRBV16 and TRBJ2-3; D gene uncertain. CDR1 is KGHSY, CDR2 FQNENV, per germline. The V end lost 1 base, the J end lost 0 bases, and 11 bases lay between the germline ends. This CDR3 has 16 amino acids. CDR3 sequence reads: CASSQLDAASTDTQYF. As DNA, the CDR3 is TGTGCCAGCAGCCAATTGGACGCCGCTAGCACAGATACGCAGTATTTT.

The chain has TRBV11-3 and TRBJ2-2; D not resolved. Germline V CDR1 and CDR2: SGHNT, YENEEA. The CDR3 contains 15 residues. V was clipped by 4 bases and J by 0 bases, with 9 bases between them. The CDR3 DNA reads TGTGCCAGCAGCTCTTCTTCCGCGAACACCGGGGAGCTGTTTTTT. This encodes CASSSSSANTGELFF.

This chain connects TRBV7-9 to TRBJ2-3; 7 bases are a match to TRBD2. V shed 0 bases and J 1 base; nucleotides not matched to a gene: 1. Germline V gene data show CDR1 as SEHNR and CDR2 as FQNEAQ (reference sequence). This CDR3 spans 15 amino acids. In DNA, the CDR3 is TGTGCCAGCAGCTTAGCAACTAGCGGCACAGATACGCAGTATTTT. Its protein is CASSLATSGTDTQYF.

V is TRBV2 and J is TRBJ2-4, with D maybe TRBD2 (6 bases). This CDR3 contains 11 residues. Germline CDR1 and CDR2: SNHLY and FYNNEI. V gave up 8 bases and J gave up 8 bases, with 10 bases separating them. In nucleotides, the CDR3 is TGTGCCAGCGTCAGGAGGGACATTCAGTACTTC. Its translation is CASVRRDIQYF.

The rearrangement links TRBV7-2 to TRBJ2-5; D perhaps matches TRBD2 (5 bases). Germline lookup yields CDR1 SGHTA and CDR2 FQGNSA. The CDR3 contains 16 residues. V was cut by 3 bases and J by 2 bases, with 16 bases left in between. The CDR3 sequence: CASSFNVQSGQETQYF. CDR3 nucleotide sequence: TGTGCCAGCAGCTTTAACGTTCAGTCGGGGCAAGAGACCCAGTACTTC.

This chain joins TRBV10-3 and TRBJ2-1; TRBD2 matches 11 bases. Germline V gives CDR1 ENHRY, CDR2 SYGVKD. V was pared by 10 bases and J by 8 bases, with 10 bases of the junction left unmatched. This CDR3 spans 14 amino acids. The DNA of the CDR3 is TGTGCCAGTAGAACTAGCGGGAGCCCGCATGAGCAGTTCTTC. Translated, it gives CASRTSGSPHEQFF.

The gene calls are TRBV9 and TRBJ2-2; TRBD1 agrees at 12 bases. Germline V gene sequence: CDR1 SGDLS, CDR2 YYNGEE. This CDR3 region has 16 residues. V trimming: 4 bases; J trimming: 7 bases; junction bases outside the gene matches: 8. In DNA, the CDR3 is TGTGCCAGCAGCTCAACCGGGACAGGGGGCCTCGGGGAGCTGTTTTTT. Translation: CASSSTGTGGLGELFF.

This chain links TRBV19 with TRBJ2-6; D is perhaps TRBD2 (6 bases). This CDR3 comprises 15 residues. CDR1 is LNHDA and CDR2 is SQIVND in the germline V gene (reference sequence). V gave up 7 bases and J gave up 0 bases, with 10 bases separating them. The CDR3, as DNA: TGTGCCAGTAAGGACGGGGGCTCTGGGGCCAACGTCCTGACTTTC. The encoded protein is CASKDGGSGANVLTF.

Comment on this clone: Different DNA sequences within this sample yield the same CDR3. The J gene is TRBJ1-5, the V gene TRBV6-1; maybe TRBD1 (6 bases). CDR3 size: 15 residues. Germline values: CDR1 MNHNS, CDR2 SASEGT. The V and J ends lost 7 bases and 2 bases respectively, with 15 bases between them. The CDR3 sequence: CASTAGGAGNQPQHF. The CDR3, as DNA: TGTGCCAGCACCGCGGGGGGGGCGGGCAATCAGCCCCAGCATTTT.

The V gene is TRBV7-3, the J gene TRBJ1-3, with unresolved D. V gave up 2 bases and J gave up 9 bases, with 14 bases separating them. The CDR3 totals 14 residues. Germline CDR1 is SGHTA and CDR2 is FQGTGA. As DNA, the CDR3 is TGTGCCAGCAGCTTAGGATTTTTGAGCGGCACCATATATTTT. Its protein is CASSLGFLSGTIYF.